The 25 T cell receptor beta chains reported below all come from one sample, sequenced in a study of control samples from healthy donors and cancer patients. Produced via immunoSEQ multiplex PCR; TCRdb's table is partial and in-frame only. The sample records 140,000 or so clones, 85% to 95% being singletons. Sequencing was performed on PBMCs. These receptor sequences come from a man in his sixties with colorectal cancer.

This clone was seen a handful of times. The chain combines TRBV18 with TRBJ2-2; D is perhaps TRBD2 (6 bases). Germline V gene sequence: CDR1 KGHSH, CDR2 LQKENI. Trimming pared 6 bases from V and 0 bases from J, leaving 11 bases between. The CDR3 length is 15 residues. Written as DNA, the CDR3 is TGTGCCAGCTCTGGAGGGTCCGCGAACACCGGGGAGCTGTTTTTT. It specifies CASSGGSANTGELFF.

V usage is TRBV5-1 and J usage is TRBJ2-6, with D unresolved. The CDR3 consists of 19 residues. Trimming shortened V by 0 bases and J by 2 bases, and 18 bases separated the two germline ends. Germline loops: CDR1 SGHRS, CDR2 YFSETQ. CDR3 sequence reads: CASSLAGQARVPGANVLTF. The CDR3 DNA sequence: TGCGCCAGCAGCTTGGCCGGCCAGGCTCGAGTGCCTGGGGCCAACGTCCTGACTTTC.

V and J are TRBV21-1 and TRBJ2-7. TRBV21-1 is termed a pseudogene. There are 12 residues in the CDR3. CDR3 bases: TGTGCCAGCAGCTCACGGTGGGACGAGCAGTACTTC. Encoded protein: CASSSRWDEQYF.

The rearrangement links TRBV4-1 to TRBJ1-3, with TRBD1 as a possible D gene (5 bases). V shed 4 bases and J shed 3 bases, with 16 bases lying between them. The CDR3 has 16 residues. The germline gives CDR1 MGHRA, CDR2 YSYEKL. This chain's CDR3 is CASSLSGRGFGNTIYF. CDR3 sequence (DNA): TGCGCCAGCAGCCTAAGTGGACGGGGCTTTGGAAACACCATATATTTT.

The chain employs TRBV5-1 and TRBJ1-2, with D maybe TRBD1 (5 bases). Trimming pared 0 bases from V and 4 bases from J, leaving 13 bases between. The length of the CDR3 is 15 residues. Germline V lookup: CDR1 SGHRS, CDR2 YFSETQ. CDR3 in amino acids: CASSLGIDSFYGYTF. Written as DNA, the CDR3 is TGCGCCAGCAGCTTGGGGATTGACAGCTTCTATGGCTACACCTTC.

CDR3 residues: CASSLEGGDGYTF. Written as DNA, the CDR3 is TGTGCCAGCAGCTTAGAGGGGGGCGATGGCTACACCTTC. This chain connects TRBV7-9 to TRBJ1-2; TRBD1 is a possible D gene (6 bases). CDR3 length: 13 residues. V shed 1 base and J shed 6 bases, with 9 bases lying between them. Germline CDR1 reads SEHNR; CDR2 reads FQNEAQ (reference sequence). The full variable domain, rest sourced from reference TRBV7-9 and TRBJ1-2, is DTGVSQNPRHKITKRGQNVTFRCDPISEHNRLYWYRQTLGQGPEFLTYFQNEAQLEKSRLLSDRFSAERPKGSFSTLEIQRTEQGDSAMYLCASSLEGGDGYTFGSGTRLTVV.

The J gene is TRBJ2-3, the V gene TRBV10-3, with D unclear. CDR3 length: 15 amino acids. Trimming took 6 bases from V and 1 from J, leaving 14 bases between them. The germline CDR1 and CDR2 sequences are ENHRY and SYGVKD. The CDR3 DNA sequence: TGTGCCATCAGCCAAGGGTCCCGGGGCACAGATACGCAGTATTTT. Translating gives CAISQGSRGTDTQYF.

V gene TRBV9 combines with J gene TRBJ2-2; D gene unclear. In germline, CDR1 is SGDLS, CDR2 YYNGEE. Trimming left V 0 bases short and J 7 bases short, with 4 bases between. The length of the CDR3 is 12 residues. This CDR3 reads CASSVGGGELFF. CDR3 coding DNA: TGTGCCAGCAGCGTAGGTGGCGGGGAGCTGTTTTTT.

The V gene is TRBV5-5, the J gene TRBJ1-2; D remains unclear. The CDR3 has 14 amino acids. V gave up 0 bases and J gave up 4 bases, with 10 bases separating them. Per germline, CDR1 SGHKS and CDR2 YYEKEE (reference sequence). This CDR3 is CASSLADGIYGYTF. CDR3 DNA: TGTGCCAGCAGCTTGGCCGACGGGATCTATGGCTACACCTTC.

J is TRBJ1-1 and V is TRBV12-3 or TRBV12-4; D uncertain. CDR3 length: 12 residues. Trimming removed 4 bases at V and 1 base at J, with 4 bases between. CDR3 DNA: TGTGCCAGCAGTTCCCCGAACACTGAAGCTTTCTTT. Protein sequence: CASSSPNTEAFF.

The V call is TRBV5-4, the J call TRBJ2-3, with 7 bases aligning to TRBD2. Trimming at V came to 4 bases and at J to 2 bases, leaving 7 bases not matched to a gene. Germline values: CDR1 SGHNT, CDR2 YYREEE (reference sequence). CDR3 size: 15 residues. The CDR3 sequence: CASSPFAGDTDTQYF. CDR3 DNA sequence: TGTGCCAGCAGCCCCTTTGCGGGGGACACAGATACGCAGTATTTT.

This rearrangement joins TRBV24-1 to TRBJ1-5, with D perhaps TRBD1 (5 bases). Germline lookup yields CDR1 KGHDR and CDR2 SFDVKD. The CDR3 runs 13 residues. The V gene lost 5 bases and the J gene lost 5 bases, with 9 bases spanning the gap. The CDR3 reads CATSAIGDQPQHF. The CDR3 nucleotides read TGTGCCACCAGTGCGATAGGGGATCAGCCCCAGCATTTT.

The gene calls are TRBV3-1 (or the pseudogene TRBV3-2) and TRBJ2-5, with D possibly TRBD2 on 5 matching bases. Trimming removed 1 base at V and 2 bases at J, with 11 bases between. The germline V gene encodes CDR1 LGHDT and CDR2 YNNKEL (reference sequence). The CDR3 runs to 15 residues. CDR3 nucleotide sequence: TGTGCCAGCAGCCAAGGACTACTCCTGCAAGAGACCCAGTACTTC. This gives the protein CASSQGLLLQETQYF.

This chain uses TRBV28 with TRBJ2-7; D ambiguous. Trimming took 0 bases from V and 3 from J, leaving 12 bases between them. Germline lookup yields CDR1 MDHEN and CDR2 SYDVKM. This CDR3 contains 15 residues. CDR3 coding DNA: TGTGCCAGCAGTTTATGGTCTGGAGCTCTCTACGAGCAGTACTTC. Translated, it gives CASSLWSGALYEQYF.

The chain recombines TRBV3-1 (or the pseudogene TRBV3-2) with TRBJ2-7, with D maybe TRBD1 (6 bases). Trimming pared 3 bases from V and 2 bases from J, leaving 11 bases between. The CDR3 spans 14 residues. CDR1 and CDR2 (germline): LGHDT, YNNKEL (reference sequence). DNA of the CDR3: TGTGCCAGCAGCCAGAGGCAGGGGCCCTACGAGCAGTACTTC. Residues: CASSQRQGPYEQYF.

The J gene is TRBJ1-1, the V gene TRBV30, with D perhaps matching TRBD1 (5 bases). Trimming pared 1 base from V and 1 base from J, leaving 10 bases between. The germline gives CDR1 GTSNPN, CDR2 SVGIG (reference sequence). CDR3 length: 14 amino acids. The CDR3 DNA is TGTGCCTGGAGTGGGGGCGGAGGGAACACTGAAGCTTTCTTT. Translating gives CAWSGGGGNTEAFF.

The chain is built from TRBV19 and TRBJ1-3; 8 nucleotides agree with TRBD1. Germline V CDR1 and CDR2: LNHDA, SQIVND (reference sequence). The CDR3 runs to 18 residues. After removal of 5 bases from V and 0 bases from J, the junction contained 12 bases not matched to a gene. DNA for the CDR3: TGTGCCAGTAGTGCCGACAGGGGCTCTATCAGCTCTGGAAACACCATATATTTT. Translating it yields CASSADRGSISSGNTIYF.

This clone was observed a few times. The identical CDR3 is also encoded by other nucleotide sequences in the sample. CDR3 in amino acids: CASSLLNSPLHF. DNA of the CDR3: TGTGCCAGCAGTTTACTGAATTCACCCCTCCACTTT. The chain employs TRBV27 and TRBJ1-6, with D uncertain. This CDR3 spans 12 amino acids. CDR1 MNHEY and CDR2 SMNVEV come from the germline V gene (reference sequence). Trimming shortened V by 2 bases and J by 7 bases, and 3 bases separated the two germline ends.

CDR3 sequence (DNA): TGTGCCAGCAGTGAAATAGGAATTGGGGACGAGCAGTACTTC. It yields the protein CASSEIGIGDEQYF. The chain joins TRBV2 to TRBJ2-7, with D uncertain. The length of the CDR3 is 14 residues. V dropped 2 bases and J dropped 5 bases, with 13 bases sitting between them. Germline CDR1 and CDR2: SNHLY and FYNNEI.

The CDR3 protein is CASSWSRETQYF. Here the CDR3 DNA reads TGTGCCAGCAGTTGGAGTAGGGAGACCCAGTACTTC. The chain employs TRBV12-3 or TRBV12-4 and TRBJ2-5; D unclear. The CDR3 is 12 residues long. Deletions cut 4 bases from V and 5 bases from J, with 8 bases between.

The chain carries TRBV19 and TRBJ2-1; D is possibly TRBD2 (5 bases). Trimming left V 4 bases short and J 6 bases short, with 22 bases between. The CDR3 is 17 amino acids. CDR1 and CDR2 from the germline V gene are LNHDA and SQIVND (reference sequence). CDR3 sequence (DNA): TGTGCCAGTAGTAATTACGACGGAACCCTCGGGGTCAATGAGCAGTTCTTC. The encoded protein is CASSNYDGTLGVNEQFF.

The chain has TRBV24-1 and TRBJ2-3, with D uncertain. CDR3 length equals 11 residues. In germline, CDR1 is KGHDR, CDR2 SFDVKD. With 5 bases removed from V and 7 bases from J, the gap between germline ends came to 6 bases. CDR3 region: CATSVANTQYF. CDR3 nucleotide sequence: TGTGCCACCAGTGTCGCCAATACGCAGTATTTT.

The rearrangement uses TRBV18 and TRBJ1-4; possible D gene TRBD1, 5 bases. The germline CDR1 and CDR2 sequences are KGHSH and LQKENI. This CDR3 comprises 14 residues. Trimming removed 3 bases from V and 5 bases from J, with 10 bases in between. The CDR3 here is CASSPGLENEKLFF. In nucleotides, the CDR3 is TGTGCCAGCTCACCGGGGCTCGAAAATGAAAAACTGTTTTTT.

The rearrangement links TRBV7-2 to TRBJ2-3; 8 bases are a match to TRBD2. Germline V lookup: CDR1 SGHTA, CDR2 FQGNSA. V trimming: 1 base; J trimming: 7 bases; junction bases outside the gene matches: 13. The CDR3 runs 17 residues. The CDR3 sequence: CASSLVPLGGGMNTQYF. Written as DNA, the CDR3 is TGTGCCAGCAGCTTAGTCCCTTTGGGCGGGGGGATGAATACGCAGTATTTT.

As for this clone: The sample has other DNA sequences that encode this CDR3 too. The DNA for the CDR3 is TGTGCCAGCTCACCTATGAACACTGAAGCTTTCTTT. Its protein product is CASSPMNTEAFF. This chain uses TRBV18 with TRBJ1-1; D not resolved. The CDR3 consists of 12 residues. The germline V gene has CDR1 KGHSH and CDR2 LQKENI. Trimming took off 3 bases at V and 0 bases at J, with 2 bases between the two ends.